The 10 T cell receptor beta chains reported below all come from one sample, sequenced in a study of blood T cell repertoires in COVID-19 (dated by TCRdb to 2018 to 2020). Receptor libraries were prepared by the immunoSEQ multiplex PCR assay. TCRdb provides this immuneACCESS table in a form limited to in-frame rearrangements. Some clones are lacking; in checked studies, under half of them reflect an unresolved V gene, and why the rest are absent is not known. The sample table shows under 300,000 clones, and about 82% are seen once. Clones ranked in the top ten supply about 12% of the sample. Source material: peripheral blood. These receptor sequences come from an elderly man with acute or convalescent COVID-19.

The chain links TRBV28 to TRBJ1-5, with 9 bases matching TRBD1. V shed 8 bases and J 2 bases; nucleotides not matched to a gene: 7. The CDR3 has 15 residues. Germline V gene lookup returns CDR1 MDHEN and CDR2 SYDVKM. CDR3 region: CASESGQGGNQPQHF. The CDR3 DNA follows: TGTGCCAGCGAATCGGGACAGGGCGGCAATCAGCCCCAGCATTTT.

The rearrangement joins TRBV19 to TRBJ1-5; 9 nucleotides agree with TRBD1. CDR3 length: 14 amino acids. Germline lookup yields CDR1 LNHDA and CDR2 SQIVND (reference sequence). With 5 bases clipped from V and 6 bases from J, the junction kept 5 bases outside the gene matches. This CDR3 is CASSAGTGSQPQHF. CDR3 DNA: TGTGCCAGTAGTGCAGGGACAGGGAGTCAGCCCCAGCATTTT.

J is TRBJ1-5 and V is TRBV12-1. TRBV12-1 is a recognized pseudogene. The CDR3 has 16 amino acids. In DNA, the CDR3 is TGTGCCAGCAGCTTTTACGGGAAAGTGAGCAATCAGCCCCAGCATTTT. Protein: CASSFYGKVSNQPQHF.

The genes are TRBV10-3 and TRBJ1-4, with D maybe TRBD1 (5 bases). Germline assignment: CDR1 ENHRY and CDR2 SYGVKD. The CDR3 length is 13 residues. V was pared by 10 bases and J by 12 bases, with 21 bases between. CDR3 protein: CANSIRQLEELFF. The CDR3 DNA reads TGTGCCAACTCAATAAGACAGCTAGAGGAACTGTTTTTT.

The chain links TRBV20-1 to TRBJ1-6, with a weak D call TRBD1 (5 bases). Trimming shortened V by 3 bases and J by 8 bases, and 14 bases separated the two germline ends. CDR1 and CDR2 (germline): DFQATT, SNEGSKA (reference sequence). The CDR3 consists of 14 residues. CDR3 sequence: CSASRGGQDSPLHF. The CDR3 DNA sequence: TGCAGTGCTAGTCGGGGGGGTCAGGATTCACCCCTCCACTTT.

J is TRBJ1-2 and V is TRBV3-1 (or the pseudogene TRBV3-2); unclear D gene. Germline CDR1 reads LGHDT; CDR2 reads YNNKEL (reference sequence). Trimming took off 3 bases at V and 0 bases at J, with 8 bases between the two ends. This CDR3 comprises 14 residues. The CDR3, as DNA: TGTGCCAGCAGCCATTGGGGAGCTAACTATGGCTACACCTTC. This encodes CASSHWGANYGYTF.

This rearrangement joins TRBV7-2 to TRBJ1-6; a possible D gene is TRBD1 (6 bases). Germline lookup yields CDR1 SGHTA and CDR2 FQGNSA. V lost 3 bases and J lost 8, with 14 bases in between. This CDR3 comprises 15 residues. The chain's CDR3 is CASSLDSSIDSPLHF. CDR3 DNA sequence: TGTGCCAGCAGCTTGGACAGCTCGATTGATTCACCCCTCCACTTT.

The V gene is TRBV28, the J gene TRBJ1-5; D remains ambiguous. Trimming took off 6 bases at V and 2 bases at J, with 14 bases between the two ends. The CDR3 is 15 residues long. The germline V gene has CDR1 MDHEN and CDR2 SYDVKM. The DNA of the CDR3 is TGTGCCAGCAGGCCCTCAGGATTTGGCAATCAGCCCCAGCATTTT. It encodes CASRPSGFGNQPQHF.

This clone has only a few counts. The V and J genes are TRBV5-1 and TRBJ1-6; D is perhaps TRBD1 (5 bases). V lost 0 bases to trimming and J lost 10 bases, with 11 bases between them. CDR3 size: 14 residues. Per germline, CDR1 SGHRS and CDR2 YFSETQ. This chain's CDR3 is CASSLGGIESPLHF. CDR3 DNA: TGCGCCAGCAGCTTGGGGGGCATTGAATCACCCCTCCACTTT.

This chain links TRBV24-1 with TRBJ1-4; the D gene is possibly TRBD1 (6 bases). Between the trimmed V and J ends, which lost 5 bases and 4 bases, there was a span of 16 bases. This CDR3 is built from 16 residues. Germline V gene sequence: CDR1 KGHDR, CDR2 SFDVKD. The CDR3 DNA reads as TGTGCCACCAGTGGCGCCTCAGGGGCCGGTAATGAAAAACTGTTTTTT. It is translated as CATSGASGAGNEKLFF.